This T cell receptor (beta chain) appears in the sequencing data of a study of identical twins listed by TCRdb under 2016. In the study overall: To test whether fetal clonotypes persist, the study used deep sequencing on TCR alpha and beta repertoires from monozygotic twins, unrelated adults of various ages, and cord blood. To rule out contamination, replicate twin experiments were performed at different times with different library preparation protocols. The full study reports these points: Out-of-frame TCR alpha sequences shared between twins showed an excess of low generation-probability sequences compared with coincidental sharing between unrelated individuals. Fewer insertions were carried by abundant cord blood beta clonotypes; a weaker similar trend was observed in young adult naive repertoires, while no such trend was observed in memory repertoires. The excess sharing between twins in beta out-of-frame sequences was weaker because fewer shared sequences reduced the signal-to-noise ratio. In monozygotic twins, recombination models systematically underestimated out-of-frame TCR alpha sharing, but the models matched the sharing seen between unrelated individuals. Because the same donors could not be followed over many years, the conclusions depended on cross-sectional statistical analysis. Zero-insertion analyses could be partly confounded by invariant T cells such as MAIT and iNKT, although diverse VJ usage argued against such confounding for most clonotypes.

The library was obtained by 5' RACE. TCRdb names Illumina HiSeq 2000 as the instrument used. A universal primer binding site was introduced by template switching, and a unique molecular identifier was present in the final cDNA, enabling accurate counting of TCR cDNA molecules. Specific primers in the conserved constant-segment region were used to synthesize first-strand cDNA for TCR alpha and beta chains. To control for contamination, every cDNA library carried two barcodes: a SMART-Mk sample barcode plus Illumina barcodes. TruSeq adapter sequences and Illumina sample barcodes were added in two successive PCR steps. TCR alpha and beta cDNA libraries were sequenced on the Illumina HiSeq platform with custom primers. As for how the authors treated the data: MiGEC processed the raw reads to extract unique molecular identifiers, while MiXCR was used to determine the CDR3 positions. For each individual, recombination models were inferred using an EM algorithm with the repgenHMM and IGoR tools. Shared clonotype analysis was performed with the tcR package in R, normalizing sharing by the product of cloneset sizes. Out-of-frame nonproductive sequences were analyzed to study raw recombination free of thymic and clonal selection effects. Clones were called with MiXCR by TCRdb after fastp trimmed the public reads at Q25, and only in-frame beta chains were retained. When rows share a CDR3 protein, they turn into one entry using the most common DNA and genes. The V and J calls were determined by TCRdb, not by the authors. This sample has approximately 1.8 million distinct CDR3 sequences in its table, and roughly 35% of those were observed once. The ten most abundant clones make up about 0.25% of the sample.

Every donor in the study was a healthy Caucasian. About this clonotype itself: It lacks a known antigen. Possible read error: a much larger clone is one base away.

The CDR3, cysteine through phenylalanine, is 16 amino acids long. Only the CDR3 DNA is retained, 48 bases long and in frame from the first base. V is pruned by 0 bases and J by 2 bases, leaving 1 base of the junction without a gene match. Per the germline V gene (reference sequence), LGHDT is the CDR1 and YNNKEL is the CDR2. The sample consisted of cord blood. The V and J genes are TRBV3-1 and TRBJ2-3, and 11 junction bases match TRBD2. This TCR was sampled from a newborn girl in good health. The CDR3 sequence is CASSQDSGGATDTQYF. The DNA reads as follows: TGTGCCAGCAGCCAAGATAGCGGGGGGGCCACAGATACGCAGTATTTT.